This record covers a single T cell receptor (beta chain). Antigen specificity is unknown. This entry comes from a study of T cell responses to AZD1222 COVID-19 vaccine. CDR1 and CDR2 (germline): LGHDT, YNNKEL (reference sequence). This CDR3 has 16 amino acids. V was pared by 1 base and J by 5 bases, with 18 bases between. Study-level points and caveats: The repertoires were collected only after the peak T cell response. Reportedly, nearly half of unique spike TCRs recognized epitopes outside B.1.351/B.1.1.7 mutations. Possibly, clonal diversity was underestimated; donors were largely white British and included more females.

Clones were sequenced by immunoSEQ multiplex PCR, and TCRdb holds only the in-frame ones, with some missing. The sample lists over 15,000 clones, approximately 89% seen once, with roughly 8.7% in the top ten. Timing groups of about 4 and about 12 weeks for second doses were pooled. The rearrangement uses TRBV3-1 (or the pseudogene TRBV3-2) and TRBJ2-7; tentative D call: TRBD2 (5 bases). The sample was peripheral blood, taken 28 days after the second AZD1222 dose. The TCR originated in an adult who received the AZD1222 COVID-19 vaccine. This CDR3 reads CASSQGWRAVVDEQYF. For the CDR3, the DNA is TGTGCCAGCAGCCAAGGGTGGCGGGCAGTGGTCGACGAGCAGTACTTC.